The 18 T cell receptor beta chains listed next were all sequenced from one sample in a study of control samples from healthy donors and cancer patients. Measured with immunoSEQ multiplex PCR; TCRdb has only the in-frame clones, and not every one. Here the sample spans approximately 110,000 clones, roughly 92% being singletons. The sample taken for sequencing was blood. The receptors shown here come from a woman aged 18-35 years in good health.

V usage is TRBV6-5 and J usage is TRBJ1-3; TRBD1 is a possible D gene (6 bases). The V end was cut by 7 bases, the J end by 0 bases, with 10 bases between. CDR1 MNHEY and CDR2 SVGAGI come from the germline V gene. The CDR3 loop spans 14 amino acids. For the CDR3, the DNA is TGTGCCAGCAAAAACAGGGTCTCTGGAAACACCATATATTTT. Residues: CASKNRVSGNTIYF.

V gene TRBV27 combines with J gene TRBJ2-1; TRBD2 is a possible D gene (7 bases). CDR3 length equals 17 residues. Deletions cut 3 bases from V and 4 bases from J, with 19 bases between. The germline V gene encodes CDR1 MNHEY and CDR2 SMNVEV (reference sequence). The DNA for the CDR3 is TGTGCCAGCAGTTTCGGTATGATGCGGGGGCCTTACAATGAGCAGTTCTTC. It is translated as CASSFGMMRGPYNEQFF.

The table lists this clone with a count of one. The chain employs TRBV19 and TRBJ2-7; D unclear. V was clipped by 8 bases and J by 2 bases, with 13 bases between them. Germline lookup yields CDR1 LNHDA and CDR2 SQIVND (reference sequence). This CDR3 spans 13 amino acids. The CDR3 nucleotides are TGTGCCAGTCGGGCCGACGGTGCCTACGAGCAGTACTTC. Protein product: CASRADGAYEQYF.

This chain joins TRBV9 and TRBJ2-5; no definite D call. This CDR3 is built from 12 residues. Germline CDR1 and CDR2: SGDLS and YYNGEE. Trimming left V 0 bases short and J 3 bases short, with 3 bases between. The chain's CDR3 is CASSVGEETQYF. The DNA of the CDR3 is TGTGCCAGCAGCGTAGGAGAAGAGACCCAGTACTTC.

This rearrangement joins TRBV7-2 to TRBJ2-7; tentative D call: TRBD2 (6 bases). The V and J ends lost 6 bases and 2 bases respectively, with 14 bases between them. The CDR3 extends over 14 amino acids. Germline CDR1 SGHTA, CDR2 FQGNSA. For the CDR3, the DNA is TGTGCCAGCAGACAGAGCGGGTTCGCCTACGAGCAGTACTTC. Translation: CASRQSGFAYEQYF.

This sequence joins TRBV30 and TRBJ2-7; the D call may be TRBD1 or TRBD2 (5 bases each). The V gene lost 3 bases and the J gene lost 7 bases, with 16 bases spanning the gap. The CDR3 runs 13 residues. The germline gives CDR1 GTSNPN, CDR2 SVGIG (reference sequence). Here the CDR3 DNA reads TGTGCCTGGAGCCCGGGACCGGATATTGAGCAGTACTTC. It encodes CAWSPGPDIEQYF.

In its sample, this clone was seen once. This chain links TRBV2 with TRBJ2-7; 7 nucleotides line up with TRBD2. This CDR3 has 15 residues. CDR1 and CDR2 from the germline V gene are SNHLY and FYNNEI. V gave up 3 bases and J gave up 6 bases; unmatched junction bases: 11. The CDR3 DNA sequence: TGTGCCAGCAGTGATTCCCGCGGGAGTTTGCGCGAGCAGTACTTC. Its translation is CASSDSRGSLREQYF.

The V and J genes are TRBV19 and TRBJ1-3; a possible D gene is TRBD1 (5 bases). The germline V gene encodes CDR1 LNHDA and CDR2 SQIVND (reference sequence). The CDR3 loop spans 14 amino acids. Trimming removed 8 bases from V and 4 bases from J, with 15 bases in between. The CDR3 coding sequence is TGTGCCAGTCGGATGGGGGGATCCGGAAACACCATATATTTT. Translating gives CASRMGGSGNTIYF. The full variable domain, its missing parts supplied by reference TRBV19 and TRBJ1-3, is DGGITQSPKYLFRKEGQNVTLSCEQNLNHDAMYWYRQDPGQGLRLIYYSQIVNDFQKGDIAEGYSVSREKKESFPLTVTSAQKNPTAFYLCASRMGGSGNTIYFGEGSWLTVV.

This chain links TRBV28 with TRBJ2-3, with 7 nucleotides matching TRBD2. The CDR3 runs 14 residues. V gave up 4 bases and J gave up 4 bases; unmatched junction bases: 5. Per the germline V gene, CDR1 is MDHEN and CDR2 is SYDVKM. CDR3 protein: CASSWGGWPDTQYF. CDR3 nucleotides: TGTGCCAGCAGTTGGGGGGGGTGGCCAGATACGCAGTATTTT. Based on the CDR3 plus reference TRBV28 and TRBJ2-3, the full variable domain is DVKVTQSSRYLVKRTGEKVFLECVQDMDHENMFWYRQDPGLGLRLIYFSYDVKMKEKGDIPEGYSVSREKKERFSLILESASTNQTSMYLCASSWGGWPDTQYFGPGTRLTVL.

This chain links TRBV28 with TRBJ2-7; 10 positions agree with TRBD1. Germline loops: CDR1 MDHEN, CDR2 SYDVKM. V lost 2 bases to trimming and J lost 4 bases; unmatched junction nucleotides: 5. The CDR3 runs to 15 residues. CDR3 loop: CASSLGTGVLYEQYF. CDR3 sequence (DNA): TGTGCCAGCAGTTTAGGGACAGGGGTTTTGTACGAGCAGTACTTC.

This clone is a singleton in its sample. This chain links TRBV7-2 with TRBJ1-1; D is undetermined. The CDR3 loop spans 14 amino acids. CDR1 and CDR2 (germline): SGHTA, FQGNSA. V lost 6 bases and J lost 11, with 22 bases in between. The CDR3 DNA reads TGTGCCAGCAGACTGAGGGCCACCTCGGGCGAGGCTTTCTTT. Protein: CASRLRATSGEAFF.

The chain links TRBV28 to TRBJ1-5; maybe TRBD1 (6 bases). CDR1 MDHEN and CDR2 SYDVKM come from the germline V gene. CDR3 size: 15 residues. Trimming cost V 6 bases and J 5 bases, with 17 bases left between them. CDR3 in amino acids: CASSGGGRVDQPQHF. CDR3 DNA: TGTGCCAGCAGCGGAGGGGGGCGGGTGGATCAGCCCCAGCATTTT.

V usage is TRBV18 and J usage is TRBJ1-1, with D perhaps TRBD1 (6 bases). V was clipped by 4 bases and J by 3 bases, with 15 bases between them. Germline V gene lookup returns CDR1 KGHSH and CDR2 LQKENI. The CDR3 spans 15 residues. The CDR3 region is CASSQSPGEDTEAFF. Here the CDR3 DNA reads TGTGCCAGCTCACAAAGCCCAGGGGAGGACACTGAAGCTTTCTTT.

CDR3 DNA: TGTGCCACCAGTGATTCGAGGTGGATTCATACTTTGGAGCTGTTTTTT. Translating gives CATSDSRWIHTLELFF. The chain uses TRBV24-1 and TRBJ2-2, with D unresolved. V dropped 2 bases and J dropped 10 bases, with 19 bases sitting between them. There are 16 residues in the CDR3. The germline V gene encodes CDR1 KGHDR and CDR2 SFDVKD.

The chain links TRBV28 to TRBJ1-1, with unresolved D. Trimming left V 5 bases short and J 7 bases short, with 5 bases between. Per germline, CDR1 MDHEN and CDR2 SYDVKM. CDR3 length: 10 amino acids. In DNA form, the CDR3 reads TGTGCCAGCAGTGACGGTGAAGCTTTCTTT. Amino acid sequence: CASSDGEAFF.

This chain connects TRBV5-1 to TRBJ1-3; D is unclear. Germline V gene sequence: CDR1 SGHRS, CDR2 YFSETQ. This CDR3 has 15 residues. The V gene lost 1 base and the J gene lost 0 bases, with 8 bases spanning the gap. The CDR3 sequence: CASSLLGNSGNTIYF. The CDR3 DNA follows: TGCGCCAGCAGCTTGTTGGGGAACTCTGGAAACACCATATATTTT. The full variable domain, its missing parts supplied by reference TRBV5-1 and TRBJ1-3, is KAGVTQTPRYLIKTRGQQVTLSCSPISGHRSVSWYQQTPGQGLQFLFEYFSETQRNKGNFPGRFSGRQFSNSRSEMNVSTLELGDSALYLCASSLLGNSGNTIYFGEGSWLTVV.

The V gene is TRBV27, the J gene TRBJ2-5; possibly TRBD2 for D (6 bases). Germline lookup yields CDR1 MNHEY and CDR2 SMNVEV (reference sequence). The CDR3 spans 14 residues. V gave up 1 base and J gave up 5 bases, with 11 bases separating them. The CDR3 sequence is CASSLCTSRETQYF. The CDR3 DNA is TGTGCCAGCAGTTTATGCACTAGCCGCGAGACCCAGTACTTC.

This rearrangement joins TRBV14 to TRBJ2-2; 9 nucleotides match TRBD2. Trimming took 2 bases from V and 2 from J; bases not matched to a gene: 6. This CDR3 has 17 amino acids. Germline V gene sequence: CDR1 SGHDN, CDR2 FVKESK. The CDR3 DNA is TGTGCCAGCAGCCAATATATTAGCGGGAGTAACACCGGGGAGCTGTTTTTT. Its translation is CASSQYISGSNTGELFF. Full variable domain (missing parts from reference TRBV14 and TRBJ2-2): EAGVTQFPSHSVIEKGQTVTLRCDPISGHDNLYWYRRVMGKEIKFLLHFVKESKQDESGMPNNRFLAERTGGTYSTLKVQPAELEDSGVYFCASSQYISGSNTGELFFGEGSRLTVL.